This is a list of T cell receptor beta chains from one sample in a study of Graves' ophthalmopathy and Graves' hyperthyroidism. TCRdb called the multiplex PCR reads again in MiXCR, with one record for every CDR3 protein. The data show under 250,000 distinct CDR3 sequences, with roughly 27% seen just once and 9.1% held by the top ten. Sequenced material: peripheral blood. All receptors come from a man in his fifties with Graves' ophthalmopathy. CDR3s include the opening cysteine and the closing phenylalanine or tryptophan. D genes are given only for firm matches. A clone size is listed for some rows: how often the clone was seen (once, few, many), or a class if it is expanded.

V: TRBV14
size: many
D: NA
J: TRBJ1-2
DNA: TGTGCCAGCAGCCAAGGCTCAGGGATTCTCGGTGGCTACACCTTC
CDR3: CASSQGSGILGGYTF

V: TRBV30
size: NA
D: TRBD1
J: TRBJ2-7
DNA: TGTGCCTGGAGTGTAGGGACAGGATACGAGCAGTACTTC
CDR3: CAWSVGTGYEQYF

V: TRBV11-2
size: many
D: NA
J: TRBJ2-2
DNA: TGTGCCAGCAGCCCACCACTCCTTAACACCGGGGAGCTGTTTTTT
CDR3: CASSPPLLNTGELFF

V: TRBV7-2
size: NA
D: TRBD1
J: TRBJ1-2
DNA: TGTGCCAGCAGCCTATCCACAGGGGACTACACCTTC
CDR3: CASSLSTGDYTF

V: TRBV28
size: NA
D: NA
J: TRBJ1-1
DNA: TGTGCCAGTTCCTCTAGTACGCACACTGAAGCTTTCTTT
CDR3: CASSSSTHTEAFF

V: TRBV27
size: once
D: NA
J: TRBJ2-7
DNA: TGTGCCAGCAGTTTCAGGGAAGGGAGGACCTACGAGCAGTACTTC
CDR3: CASSFREGRTYEQYF

V: TRBV20-1
size: many
D: NA
J: TRBJ1-5
DNA: TGCAGTGCCCTGACAGGAGGTCACAGTCAGCCCCAGCATTTT
CDR3: CSALTGGHSQPQHF

V: TRBV28
size: many
D: NA
J: TRBJ1-6
DNA: TGTGCCAGCAGTCCAATCCCCTCGGGGGTTTGGAATTCACCCCTCCACTTT
CDR3: CASSPIPSGVWNSPLHF

V: TRBV7-2
size: many
D: NA
J: TRBJ2-7
DNA: TGTGCCAGCAGCTTAGCGGGTCTCGTGAGGGAGCAGTACTTC
CDR3: CASSLAGLVREQYF

V: TRBV28
size: many
D: NA
J: TRBJ1-2
DNA: TGTGCCAGCAGATACGGGACTGGCTACACCTTC
CDR3: CASRYGTGYTF

V: TRBV5-1
size: many
D: NA
J: TRBJ2-7
DNA: TGCGCCAGCAGTCGGGGCCCGGCAGGTCCCTACGAGCAGTACTTC
CDR3: CASSRGPAGPYEQYF

V: TRBV12-3/TRBV12-4
size: NA
D: NA
J: TRBJ1-1
DNA: TGTGCCAGCAGTCCTAACAGGGAGGTCCTGAACACTGAAGCTTTCTTT
CDR3: CASSPNREVLNTEAFF

V: TRBV9
size: many
D: NA
J: TRBJ2-2
DNA: TGTGCCAGCAGCGCAGGGACCACCGGGGAGCTGTTTTTT
CDR3: CASSAGTTGELFF

V: TRBV6-1
size: many
D: TRBD1
J: TRBJ2-4
DNA: TGTGCCAGCAGGGACAGGGTGTCCAAAAACATTCAGTACTTC
CDR3: CASRDRVSKNIQYF

V: TRBV12-3/TRBV12-4
size: NA
D: TRBD1
J: TRBJ1-3
DNA: TGTGCCAGCAGTTTAAGGGACAGGGATGGAAACACCATATATTTT
CDR3: CASSLRDRDGNTIYF

V: TRBV15
size: NA
D: NA
J: TRBJ2-7
DNA: TGTGCCACCAGTACTAGACAGGCCTGGTACGAGCAGTACTTC
CDR3: CATSTRQAWYEQYF

V: TRBV28
size: many
D: NA
J: TRBJ2-7
DNA: TGTGCCAGCAGTTCCCCATGGGGGCGGGATCGGTGGTACGAGCAGTACTTC
CDR3: CASSSPWGRDRWYEQYF

V: TRBV11-2
size: once
D: TRBD2
J: TRBJ2-7
DNA: TGTGCCAGCAGCTGGACCTTAGCGGGAGGGCCGGGTGAGCAGTACTTC
CDR3: CASSWTLAGGPGEQYF

V: TRBV12-5
size: few
D: NA
J: TRBJ1-1
DNA: TGTGCTAGTGGTTCCGGGGAGACTGAAGCTTTCTTT
CDR3: CASGSGETEAFF

V: TRBV7-2
size: few
D: TRBD2
J: TRBJ2-5
DNA: TGTGCCAGCAGCTTATGGGCTAGCGGGAATCAAGAGACCCAGTACTTC
CDR3: CASSLWASGNQETQYF